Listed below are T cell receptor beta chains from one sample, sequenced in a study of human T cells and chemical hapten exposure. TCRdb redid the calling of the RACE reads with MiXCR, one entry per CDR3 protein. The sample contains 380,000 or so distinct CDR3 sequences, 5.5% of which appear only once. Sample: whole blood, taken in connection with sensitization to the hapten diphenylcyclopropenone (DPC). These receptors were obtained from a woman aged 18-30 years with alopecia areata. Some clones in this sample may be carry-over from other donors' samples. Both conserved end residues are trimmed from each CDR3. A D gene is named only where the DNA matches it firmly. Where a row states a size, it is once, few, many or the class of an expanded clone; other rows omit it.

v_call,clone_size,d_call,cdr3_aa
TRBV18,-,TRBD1,ASSPDRGWTEAF
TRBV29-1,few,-,SVVLRDGFNEKLF
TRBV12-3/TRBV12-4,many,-,ASSLLGSGYGYT
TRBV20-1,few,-,SARDFETRTTDTQY
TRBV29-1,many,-,SVLVVNTEAF
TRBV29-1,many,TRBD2,SVSGGSTDTQY
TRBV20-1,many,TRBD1,SARWMGTGGPWGEKLF
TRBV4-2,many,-,ASSPPTGLYGYT
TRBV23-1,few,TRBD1,ASSQLNRDSTYEQY
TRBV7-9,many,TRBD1,ASSLDETGAQETQY
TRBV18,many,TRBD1,ASSSTRGRKDGGSTDTQY
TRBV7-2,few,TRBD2,ASSLGPLAGVHTQY
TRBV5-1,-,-,ARGANYGYT
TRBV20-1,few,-,SARDLSDPADTQY
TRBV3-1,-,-,ASSQEDYGYT
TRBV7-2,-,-,ASSRYEGETQY
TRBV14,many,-,ASSQAEYGEQF
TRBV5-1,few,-,ASSLDINYGYT
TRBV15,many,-,ATSNPPADTIY
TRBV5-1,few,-,ASSPQSGNQPQH
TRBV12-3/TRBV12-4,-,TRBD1,ASSFLTGRHEKLF
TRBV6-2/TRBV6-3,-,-,ASSGPRDSYNEQY
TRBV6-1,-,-,ASSEVRGTGNTIY
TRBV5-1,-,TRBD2,ASSLRLAGLETQY
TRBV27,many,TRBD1,ASRTTGGADTQY
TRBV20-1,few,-,SARVLIRFRSDTQY
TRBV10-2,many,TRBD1,ASLRTGPTSEQF
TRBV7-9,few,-,ASSSGEGTEQY
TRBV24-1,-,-,ATSLDRFYGYT
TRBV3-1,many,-,ASSQEVSSSYEQY